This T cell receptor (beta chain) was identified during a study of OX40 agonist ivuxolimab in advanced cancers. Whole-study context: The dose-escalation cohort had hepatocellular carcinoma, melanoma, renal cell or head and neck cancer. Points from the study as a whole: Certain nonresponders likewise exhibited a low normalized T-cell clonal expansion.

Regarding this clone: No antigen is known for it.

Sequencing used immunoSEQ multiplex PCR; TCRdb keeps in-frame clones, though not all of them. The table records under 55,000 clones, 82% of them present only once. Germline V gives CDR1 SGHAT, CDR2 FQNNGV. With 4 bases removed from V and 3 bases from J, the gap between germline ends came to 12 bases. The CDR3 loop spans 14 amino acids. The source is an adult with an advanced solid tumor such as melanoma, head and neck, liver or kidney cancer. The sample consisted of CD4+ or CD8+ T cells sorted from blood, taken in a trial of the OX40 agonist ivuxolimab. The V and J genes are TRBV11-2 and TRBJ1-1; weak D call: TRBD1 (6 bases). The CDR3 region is CASSSRGGDTEAFF. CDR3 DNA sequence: TGTGCCAGCAGCTCCAGGGGAGGGGACACTGAAGCTTTCTTT.